This TCR beta chain emerged from a study of OX40 agonist ivuxolimab in advanced cancers. The table came from immunoSEQ multiplex PCR; TCRdb's copy has only in-frame clones and leaves some out. Of about 67,000 clones listed, approximately 80% are singletons. Comment on this clone: Its antigen remains unidentified. One end of the junction fails to match germline, which may point to a read error.

The study's findings and limits: Among the lowest levels of clonal expansion were found in partial responders at 0.1-3.0 mg/kg.

The CDR3 extends over 18 amino acids. Germline V gene lookup returns CDR1 SSHAT and CDR2 FNYEAQ (reference sequence). The source material was CD4+ or CD8+ T cells sorted from blood, sampled in a trial of the OX40 agonist ivuxolimab. The chain uses TRBV7-7 and TRBJ2-5, with D perhaps given as TRBD1 or TRBD2 (6 bases each). This receptor was taken from an adult with an advanced solid tumor such as melanoma, head and neck, liver or kidney cancer. For the CDR3, the DNA is TGTGCTAGCAGCCGGGGGCTCGGCGGGGTAGAGGGTGGGAGGACCCAGTACTTC. Translating gives CASSRGLGGVEGGRTQYF.